This T cell receptor (beta chain) appears in the sequencing data of a study of cytomegalovirus exposure and HLA in healthy donors. Only in-frame clones appear in the TCRdb table, and some are missing; sequencing was by immunoSEQ multiplex PCR. The data show over 200,000 clones, 90% seen once. Trimming shortened V by 8 bases and J by 0 bases, and 11 bases separated the two germline ends. Looked up from germline, CDR1 is MNHNS and CDR2 is SASEGT. The CDR3 runs to 14 residues. The chain links TRBV6-1 to TRBJ1-5, with unresolved D. The TCR sequence derives from a woman aged 25-40 years in good health and CMV-seronegative. The specimen sequenced was PBMCs. Written as DNA, the CDR3 is TGTGCCAGCCTGCTCTTTTATAGCAATCAGCCCCAGCATTTT. As protein: CASLLFYSNQPQHF.